This T cell receptor (beta chain) was observed in a study of OX40 agonist ivuxolimab in advanced cancers. A note on the overall study: Ivuxolimab was an agonistic, fully human IgG2 monoclonal antibody directed against OX40 (CD134), a costimulatory receptor. The paper reports the monotherapy dose-escalation portion (N of about 50 patients) of the phase I ivuxolimab trial. Prior anti-PD-1, anti-PD-L1 or anti-CTLA-4 therapy was permitted, and approximately 40% of dose-escalation patients had received checkpoint inhibitors. Of the approximately 54 dose-escalation patients, hepatocellular carcinoma was present in some 19, melanoma in about 15, renal cell carcinoma in 9 and head and neck cancer in 9. Peripheral TCRbeta sequencing aimed to test whether ivuxolimab altered TCR sequence diversity and caused clonal T-cell expansion. The dose-escalation cohort was 82.7% male with a mean age of around 62 years, ranging from about 20 to 80. Intravenous ivuxolimab was administered to patients every 2 weeks at six dose levels: 0.01, 0.1, 0.3, 1.5, 3 and 10 mg/kg. Partial responses occurred in three dose-escalation patients: two with cutaneous melanoma and one with hepatocellular carcinoma. Results the study describes overall, beyond this receptor: The antigen specificity of the peripheral T cells that underwent clonal expansion was not determined. After ivuxolimab, more expanded clones were found on average in CD8+ T cells than in CD4+ T cells. Low levels of normalized T-cell clonal expansion were also seen in some nonresponding patients. In partial responders in the 0.1-3.0 mg/kg groups, normalized peripheral clonal expansion was found to be among the lowest, especially among CD8+ T cells. At doses of 0.1 to 3.0 mg/kg, clonal expansion of both CD4+ and CD8+ blood T cells was observed from baseline to week 6.

The trial excluded patients who had a history of autoimmune disease or were on systemic immunosuppression. In every dose cohort, peripheral blood was drawn for TCR sequencing at baseline, cycle 4 day 1, and cycle 7 day 1. Samples were obtained from an open-label, multicenter, first-in-human phase I dose-escalation trial of ivuxolimab. Adults with locally advanced or metastatic melanoma, renal cell, hepatocellular, or head and neck squamous cell carcinoma were enrolled in the trial. CD4+ and CD8+ T cells were sorted separately from peripheral blood before TCR sequencing. Genomic DNA was isolated from the sorted cells so that the TCRbeta CDR3 region could be sequenced. TCRbeta CDR3 regions were sequenced using the immunoSEQ Assay. TCRdb took over this immuneACCESS table, retaining in-frame rearrangements with V and J assigned. Such tables are incomplete; in checked studies, under half of the missing clones stem from an unresolved V gene, and the remainder is unexplained. In all, the sample holds 65,000 to 80,000 clones, and roughly 85% of those were seen once. The ten largest account for around 1.8% of the sample.

A few counts support this clone. It has no known antigen specificity. No much larger clone is present one base from it, and per-base qualities are unavailable. CDR1 is given as SGHTA and CDR2 as FQGTGA, both from the germline V gene. The junction shows trimming of 5 bases on V and 4 bases on J, plus 13 bases between the germline ends. Counted from cysteine to phenylalanine, this CDR3 has 14 amino acids. Only the CDR3 DNA is retained, 42 bases long and in frame from the first base. The sequences come from CD4+ or CD8+ T cells sorted from blood, collected in a trial of the OX40 agonist ivuxolimab. The sequence was obtained from an adult with an advanced solid tumor such as melanoma, head and neck, liver or kidney cancer. Here the chain combines TRBV7-3 and TRBJ2-3; TRBD1 is perhaps the D gene, given 6 matching bases. The DNA sequence reads TGTGCCAGCAGCCCCCAAGGACAGCCAGATACGCAGTATTTT. Its product reads: CASSPQGQPDTQYF.